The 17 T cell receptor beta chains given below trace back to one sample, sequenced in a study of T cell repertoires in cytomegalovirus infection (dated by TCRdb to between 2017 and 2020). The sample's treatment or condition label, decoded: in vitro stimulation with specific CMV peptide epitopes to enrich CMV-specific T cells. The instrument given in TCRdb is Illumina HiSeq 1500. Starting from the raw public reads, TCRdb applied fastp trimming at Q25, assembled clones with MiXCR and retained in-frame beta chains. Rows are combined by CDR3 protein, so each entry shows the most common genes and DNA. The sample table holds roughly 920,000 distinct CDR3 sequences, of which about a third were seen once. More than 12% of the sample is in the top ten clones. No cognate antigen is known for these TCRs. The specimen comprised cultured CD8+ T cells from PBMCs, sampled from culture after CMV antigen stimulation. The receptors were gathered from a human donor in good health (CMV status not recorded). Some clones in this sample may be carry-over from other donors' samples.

The CDR3 coding sequence is TGTGCCAGCAGTTACTCGGGGGGAGAAGGCTACACCTTC. It codes for CASSYSGGEGYTF. The chain combines TRBV6-6 with TRBJ1-2; the D gene is possibly TRBD1 (5 bases). V was pared by 0 bases and J by 8 bases, with 10 bases between. This CDR3 is 13 amino acids long. CDR1 MNHNY and CDR2 SVGAGI come from the germline V gene (reference sequence).

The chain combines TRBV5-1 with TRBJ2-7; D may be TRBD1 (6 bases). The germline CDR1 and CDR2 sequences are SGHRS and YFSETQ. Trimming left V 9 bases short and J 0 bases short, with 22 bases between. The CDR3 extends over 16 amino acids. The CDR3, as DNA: TGCGCCATCAGAAGCCCATGCAGGGGCGGCTCCTACGAGCAGTACGTC. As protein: CAIRSPCRGGSYEQYV.

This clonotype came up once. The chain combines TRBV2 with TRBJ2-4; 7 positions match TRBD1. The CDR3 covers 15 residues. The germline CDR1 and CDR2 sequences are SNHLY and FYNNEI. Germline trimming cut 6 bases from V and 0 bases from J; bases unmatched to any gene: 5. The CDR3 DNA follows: TGTGCCAGCAGAGGACAGGAGACAGCCAAAAACATTCAGTACTTC. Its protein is CASRGQETAKNIQYF.

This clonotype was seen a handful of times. CDR3 DNA: TGTGCCAGCAGCTGGGCCGGGGGTTCTAGCACAGATACGCAGTATTTT. Amino acids: CASSWAGGSSTDTQYF. The rearrangement links TRBV7-6 to TRBJ2-3, with D tentatively TRBD2 (6 bases). V gave up 4 bases and J gave up 0 bases, with 14 bases separating them. This CDR3 is 16 amino acids long. Germline V gives CDR1 SGHVS, CDR2 FNYEAQ.

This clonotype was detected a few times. CDR3 coding DNA: TGCGCCAGCAGCCAAGAGCGTTTCGAGACCCAGTACTTC. The encoded protein is CASSQERFETQYF. The chain couples TRBV4-1 to TRBJ2-5; no clear D. CDR1 and CDR2 from the germline V gene are MGHRA and YSYEKL. Trimming cost V 0 bases and J 5 bases, with 7 bases left between them. The CDR3 runs to 13 residues.

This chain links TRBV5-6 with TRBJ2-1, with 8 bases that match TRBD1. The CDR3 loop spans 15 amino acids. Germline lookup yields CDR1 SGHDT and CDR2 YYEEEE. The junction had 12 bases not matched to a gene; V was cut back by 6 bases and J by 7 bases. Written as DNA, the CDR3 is TGTGCCAGCAACTTTCAGACAGGGGATTGGAATGAGCAGTTCTTC. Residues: CASNFQTGDWNEQFF.

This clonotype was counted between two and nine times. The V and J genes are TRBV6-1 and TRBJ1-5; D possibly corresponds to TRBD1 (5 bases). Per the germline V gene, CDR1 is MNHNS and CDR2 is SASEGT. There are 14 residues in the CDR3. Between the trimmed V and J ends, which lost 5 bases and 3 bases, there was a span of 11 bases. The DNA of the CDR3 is TGTGCCAGCAGTTTTGACAGCGTCAATCAGCCCCAGCATTTT. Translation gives CASSFDSVNQPQHF.

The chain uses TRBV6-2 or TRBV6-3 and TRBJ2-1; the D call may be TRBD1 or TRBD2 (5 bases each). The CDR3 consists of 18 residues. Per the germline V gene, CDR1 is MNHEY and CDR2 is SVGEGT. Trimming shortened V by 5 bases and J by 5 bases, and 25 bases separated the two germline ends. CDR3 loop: CASSATAVLTRGHNEQFF. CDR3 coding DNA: TGTGCCAGCAGTGCTACCGCTGTACTTACTAGGGGACACAATGAGCAGTTCTTC.

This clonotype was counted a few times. CDR3 nucleotide sequence: TGTGCCAGCAGGACGTGGGCCGGGACTAGCGGGGGGATCACAGATACGCAGTATTTT. Translated, it gives CASRTWAGTSGGITDTQYF. This chain joins TRBV6-2 or TRBV6-3 and TRBJ2-3; TRBD2 aligns across 15 bases. J gave up 2 bases and V 6 bases, and 12 bases lay outside the gene matches. This CDR3 has 19 amino acids. Germline V lookup: CDR1 MNHEY, CDR2 SVGEGT.

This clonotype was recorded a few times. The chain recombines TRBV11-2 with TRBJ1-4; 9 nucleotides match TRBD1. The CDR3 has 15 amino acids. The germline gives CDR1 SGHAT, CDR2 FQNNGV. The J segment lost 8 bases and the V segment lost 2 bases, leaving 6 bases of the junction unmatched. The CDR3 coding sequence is TGTGCCAGCAGCTTACTACAGGGGGCGGAGGAAAAACTGTTTTTT. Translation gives CASSLLQGAEEKLFF.

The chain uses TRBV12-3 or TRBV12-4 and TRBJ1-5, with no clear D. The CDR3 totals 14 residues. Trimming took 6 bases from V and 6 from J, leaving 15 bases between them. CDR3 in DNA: TGTGCCAGCAGCTCTGCTCGGCGCGGTCAGCCCCAGCATTTT. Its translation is CASSSARRGQPQHF.

CDR3 bases: TGCGCCAGCAGCCTGGGGGCGGGGGAGGTCGGGGAGCTGTTTTTT. It yields the protein CASSLGAGEVGELFF. The V and J genes are TRBV4-3 and TRBJ2-2, with D possibly being TRBD2 (7 bases). The CDR3 totals 15 residues. V lost 4 bases, J lost 7 bases, and 16 bases lay in between. Germline CDR1 is LGHNA and CDR2 is YSLEER.

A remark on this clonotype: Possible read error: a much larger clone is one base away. CDR3 amino acids: CASRQALSADEQFF. DNA for the CDR3: TGTGCCAGCCGCCAAGCTCTTTCTGCAGATGAGCAGTTCTTC. V and J are TRBV11-2 and TRBJ2-1; D is unresolved. Germline CDR1 is SGHAT and CDR2 is FQNNGV. The CDR3 has 14 residues. V lost 8 bases and J lost 8, with 19 bases in between.

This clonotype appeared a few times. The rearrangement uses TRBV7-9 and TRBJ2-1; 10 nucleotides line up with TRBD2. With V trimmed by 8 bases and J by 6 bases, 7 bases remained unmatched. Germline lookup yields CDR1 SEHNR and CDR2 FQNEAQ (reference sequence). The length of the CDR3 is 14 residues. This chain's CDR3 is CASRYSGGTNEQFF. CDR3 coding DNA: TGTGCCAGCCGATATAGCGGGGGGACCAATGAGCAGTTCTTC.

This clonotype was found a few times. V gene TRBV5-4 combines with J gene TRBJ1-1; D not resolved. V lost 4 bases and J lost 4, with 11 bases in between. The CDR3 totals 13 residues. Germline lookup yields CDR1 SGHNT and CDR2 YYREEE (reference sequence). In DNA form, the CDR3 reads TGTGCCAGCAGCACCGACATTATCACTGAAGCTTTCTTT. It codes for CASSTDIITEAFF.

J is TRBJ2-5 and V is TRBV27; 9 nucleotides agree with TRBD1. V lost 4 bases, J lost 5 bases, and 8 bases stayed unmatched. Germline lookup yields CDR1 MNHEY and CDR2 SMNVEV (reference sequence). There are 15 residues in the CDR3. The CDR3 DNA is TGTGCCAGCAGTTCTCTTCCGGGACAGGGCGAGACCCAGTACTTC. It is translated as CASSSLPGQGETQYF.

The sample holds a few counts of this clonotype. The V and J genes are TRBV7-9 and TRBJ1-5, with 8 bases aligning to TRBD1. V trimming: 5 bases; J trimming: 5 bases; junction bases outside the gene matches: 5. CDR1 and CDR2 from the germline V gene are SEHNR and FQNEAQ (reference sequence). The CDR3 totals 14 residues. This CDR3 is CASSRQGKDQPQHF. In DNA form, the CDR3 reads TGTGCCAGCAGCCGACAGGGGAAGGATCAGCCCCAGCATTTT.